The sequence of this T cell receptor beta chain was determined in a study of breast tumors, draining lymph nodes, adjacent tissues. Broader study findings: That most tumor T cells come from lymph nodes remained unproven. Tumor TCR diversity was below lymph nodes but above nontumor tissue. Most tumor T cells seemingly derive from lymph node, then expand in tumor. Luminal-like breast cancer showed significantly higher tumor–nontumor repertoire similarity than basal-like.

Using its own MiXCR run on the multiplex PCR reads, TCRdb lists one record per CDR3 protein. The repertoire holds some 140,000 distinct CDR3 sequences, with about a fifth as singletons. This clonotype was picked up many times. Its antigen is still unknown. Axillary draining lymph nodes of breast cancer patients supplied the node samples. The CDR3 contains 17 residues. The J segment lost 1 base and the V segment lost 0 bases, leaving 3 bases of the junction unmatched. Germline CDR1 is SGHRS and CDR2 is YFSETQ. The sequence was obtained from a female donor with breast cancer. Some clones in this sample may be carry-over from other donors' samples. This chain uses TRBV5-1 with TRBJ2-2, with TRBD2 matching over 10 bases. The sequenced sample was axillary lymph node tissue. This CDR3 reads CASSLGSSGRNTGELFF. As DNA, the CDR3 is TGCGCCAGCAGCTTGGGCTCTAGCGGGAGGAACACCGGGGAGCTGTTTTTT.